This T cell receptor beta chain was identified during a study of T cell responses to AZD1222 COVID-19 vaccine. Study findings and constraints: Clonal diversity may have been underestimated, and the donors were mostly white British, with more females than males. Recipients of two AZD1222 doses showed rising Spike-specific TCR breadth and depth.

Method: immunoSEQ multiplex PCR; TCRdb's copy keeps in-frame clones and lacks some. The sample has 90,000 to 95,000 clones, over 80% seen once; the top ten hold 7.5%. Note on this clone: The antigen is not known.

The CDR3 consists of 14 residues. Trimming pared 4 bases from V and 7 bases from J, leaving 16 bases between. CDR1 is PRHDT, CDR2 FYEKMQ, per germline (reference sequence). This clonotype originated in an adult in good health. The V gene is TRBV13, the J gene TRBJ1-1, with a tentative D call TRBD1 (6 bases). This sample comprised peripheral blood, obtained on day 0 of AZD1222 vaccination. The CDR3 DNA follows: TGTGCCAGCAGCTCCCGACGCCTAGGGGGTGAAGCTTTCTTT. Encoded protein: CASSSRRLGGEAFF.